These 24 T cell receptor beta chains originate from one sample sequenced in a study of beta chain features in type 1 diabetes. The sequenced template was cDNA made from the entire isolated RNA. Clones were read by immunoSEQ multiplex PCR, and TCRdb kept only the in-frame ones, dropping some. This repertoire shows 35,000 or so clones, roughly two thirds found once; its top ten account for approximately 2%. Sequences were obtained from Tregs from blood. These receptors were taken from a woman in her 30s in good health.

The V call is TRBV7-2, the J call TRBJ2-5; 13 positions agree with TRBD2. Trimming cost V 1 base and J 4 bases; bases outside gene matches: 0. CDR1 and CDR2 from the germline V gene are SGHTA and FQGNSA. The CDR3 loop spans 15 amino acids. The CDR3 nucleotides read TGTGCCAGCAGCTTAGGACTAGCGGGAGGAGAGACCCAGTACTTC. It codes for CASSLGLAGGETQYF.

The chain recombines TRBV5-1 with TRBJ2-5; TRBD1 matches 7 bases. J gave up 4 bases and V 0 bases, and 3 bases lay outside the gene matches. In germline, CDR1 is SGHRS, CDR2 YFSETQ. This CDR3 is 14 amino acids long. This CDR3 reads CASSLAGGIETQYF. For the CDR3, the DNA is TGCGCCAGCAGCTTGGCAGGGGGAATAGAGACCCAGTACTTC.

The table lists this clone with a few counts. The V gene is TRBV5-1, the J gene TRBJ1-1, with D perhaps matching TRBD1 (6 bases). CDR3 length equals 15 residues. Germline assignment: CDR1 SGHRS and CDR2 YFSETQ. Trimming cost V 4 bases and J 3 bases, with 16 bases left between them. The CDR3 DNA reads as TGCGCCAGCAGCACGGACAGTCTAATAGACACTGAAGCTTTCTTT. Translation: CASSTDSLIDTEAFF.

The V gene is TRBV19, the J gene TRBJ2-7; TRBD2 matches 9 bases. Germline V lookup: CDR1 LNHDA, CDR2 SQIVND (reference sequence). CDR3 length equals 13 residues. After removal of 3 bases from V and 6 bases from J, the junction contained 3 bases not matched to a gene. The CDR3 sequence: CASSIGLAFEQYF. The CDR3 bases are TGTGCCAGTAGTATTGGACTAGCGTTCGAGCAGTACTTC.

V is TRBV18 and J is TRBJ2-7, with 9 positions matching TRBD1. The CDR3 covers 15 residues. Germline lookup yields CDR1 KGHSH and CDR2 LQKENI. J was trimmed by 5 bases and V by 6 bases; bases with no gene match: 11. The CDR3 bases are TGTGCCAGCTCGCAACTGGGACAGGGTGCCCACGAGCAGTACTTC. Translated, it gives CASSQLGQGAHEQYF.

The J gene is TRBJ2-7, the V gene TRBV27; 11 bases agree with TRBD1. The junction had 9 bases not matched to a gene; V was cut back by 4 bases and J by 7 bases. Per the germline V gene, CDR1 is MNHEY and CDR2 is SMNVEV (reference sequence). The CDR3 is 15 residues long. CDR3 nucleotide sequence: TGTGCCAGCAGTTACACGGGACAGGGGGTGGGGGAGCAGTACTTC. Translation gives CASSYTGQGVGEQYF.

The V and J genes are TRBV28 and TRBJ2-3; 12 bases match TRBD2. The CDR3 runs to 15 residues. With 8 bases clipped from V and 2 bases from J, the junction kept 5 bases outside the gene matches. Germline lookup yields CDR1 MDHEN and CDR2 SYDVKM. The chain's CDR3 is CASAASGRATDTQYF. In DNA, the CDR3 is TGTGCCAGCGCCGCTAGCGGGAGGGCCACAGATACGCAGTATTTT.

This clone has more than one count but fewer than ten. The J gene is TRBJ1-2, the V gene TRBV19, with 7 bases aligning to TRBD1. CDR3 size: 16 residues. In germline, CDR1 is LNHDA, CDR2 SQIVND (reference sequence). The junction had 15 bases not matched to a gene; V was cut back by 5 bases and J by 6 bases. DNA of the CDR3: TGTGCCAGTAGTCCGCCCGGGACAGCAAACTTAAATGGCTACACCTTC. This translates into CASSPPGTANLNGYTF.

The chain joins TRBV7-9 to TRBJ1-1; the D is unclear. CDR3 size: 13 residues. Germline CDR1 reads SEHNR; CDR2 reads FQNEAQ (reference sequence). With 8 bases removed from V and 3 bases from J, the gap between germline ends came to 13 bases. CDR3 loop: CASLQGRDTEAFF. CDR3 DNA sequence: TGTGCCAGCCTCCAAGGGAGAGACACTGAAGCTTTCTTT.

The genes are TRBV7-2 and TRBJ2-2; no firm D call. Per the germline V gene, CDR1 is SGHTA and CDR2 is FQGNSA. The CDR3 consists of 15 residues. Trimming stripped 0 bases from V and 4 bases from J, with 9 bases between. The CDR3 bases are TGTGCCAGCAGCTTAGCGCTTACTCGCACCGGGGAGCTGTTTTTT. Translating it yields CASSLALTRTGELFF.

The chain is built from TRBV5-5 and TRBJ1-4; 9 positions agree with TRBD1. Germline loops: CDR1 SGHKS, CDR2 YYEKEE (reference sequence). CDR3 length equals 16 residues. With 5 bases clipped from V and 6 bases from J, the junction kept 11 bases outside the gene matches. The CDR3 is CASSSPGQGMDEKLFF. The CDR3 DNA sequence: TGTGCCAGCAGTTCGCCGGGACAGGGTATGGATGAAAAACTGTTTTTT.

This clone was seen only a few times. This CDR3 is CASSERLAVGEQFF. The DNA for the CDR3 is TGTGCCAGCAGCGAGCGACTAGCGGTTGGTGAGCAGTTCTTC. This chain connects TRBV9 to TRBJ2-1, with 9 bases matching TRBD2. The CDR3 is 14 residues long. The germline gives CDR1 SGDLS, CDR2 YYNGEE. Germline trimming cut 3 bases from V and 9 bases from J; bases unmatched to any gene: 7.

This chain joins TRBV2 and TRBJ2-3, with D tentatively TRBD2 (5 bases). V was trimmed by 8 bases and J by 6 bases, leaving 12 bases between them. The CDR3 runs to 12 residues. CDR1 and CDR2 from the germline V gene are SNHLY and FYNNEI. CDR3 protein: CASLSGRDTQYF. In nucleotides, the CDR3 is TGTGCCAGCTTGAGCGGAAGGGATACGCAGTATTTT.

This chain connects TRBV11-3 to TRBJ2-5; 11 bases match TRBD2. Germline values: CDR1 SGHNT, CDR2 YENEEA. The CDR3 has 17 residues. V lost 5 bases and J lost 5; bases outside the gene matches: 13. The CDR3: CASSRGRGTSGSETQYF. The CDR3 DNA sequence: TGTGCCAGCAGCAGGGGCCGGGGGACTAGCGGTTCTGAGACCCAGTACTTC.

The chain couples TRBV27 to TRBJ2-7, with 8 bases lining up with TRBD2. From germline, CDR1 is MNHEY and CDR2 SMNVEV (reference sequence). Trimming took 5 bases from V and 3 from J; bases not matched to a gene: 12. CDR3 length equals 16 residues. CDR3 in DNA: TGTGCCAGCAGTGCCATAGCGGGATTCTCTTTCTACGAGCAGTACTTC. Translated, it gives CASSAIAGFSFYEQYF.

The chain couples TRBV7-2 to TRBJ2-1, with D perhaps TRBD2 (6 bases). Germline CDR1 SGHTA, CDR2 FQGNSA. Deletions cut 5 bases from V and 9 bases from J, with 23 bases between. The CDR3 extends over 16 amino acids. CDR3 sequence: CASSRGGTEAKSEQFF. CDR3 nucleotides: TGTGCCAGCAGCCGGGGCGGGACCGAAGCCAAGAGTGAGCAGTTCTTC.

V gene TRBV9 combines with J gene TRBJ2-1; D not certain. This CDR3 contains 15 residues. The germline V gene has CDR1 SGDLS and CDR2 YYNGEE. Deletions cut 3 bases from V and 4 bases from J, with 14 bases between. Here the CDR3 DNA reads TGTGCCAGCAGCGCCGGGTTAATGTATTACAATGAGCAGTTCTTC. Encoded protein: CASSAGLMYYNEQFF. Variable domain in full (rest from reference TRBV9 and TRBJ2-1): DSGVTQTPKHLITATGQRVTLRCSPRSGDLSVYWYQQSLDQGLQFLIQYYNGEERAKGNILERFSAQQFPDLHSELNLSSLELGDSALYFCASSAGLMYYNEQFFGPGTRLTVL.

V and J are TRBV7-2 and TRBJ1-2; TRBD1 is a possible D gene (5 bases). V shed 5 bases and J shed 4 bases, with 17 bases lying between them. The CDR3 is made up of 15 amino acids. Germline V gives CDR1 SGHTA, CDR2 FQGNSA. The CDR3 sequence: CASSHSGTAGYGYTF. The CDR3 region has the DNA TGTGCCAGCAGCCATAGCGGGACCGCCGGCTATGGCTACACCTTC.

CDR3 in amino acids: CASSLRTQSVHEQFF. CDR3 nucleotide sequence: TGCGCCAGCAGCCTCCGGACTCAATCGGTGCATGAGCAGTTCTTC. The chain recombines TRBV4-3 with TRBJ2-1, with D perhaps TRBD2 (5 bases). The germline gives CDR1 LGHNA, CDR2 YSLEER. This CDR3 is built from 15 residues. Trimming stripped 4 bases from V and 8 bases from J, with 18 bases between.

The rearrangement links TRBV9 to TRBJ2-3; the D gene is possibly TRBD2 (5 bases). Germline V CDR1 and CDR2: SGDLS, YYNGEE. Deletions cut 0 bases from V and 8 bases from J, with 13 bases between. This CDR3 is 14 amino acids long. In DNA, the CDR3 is TGTGCCAGCAGCGTAGAGAACTTAGGAGGTACGCAGTATTTT. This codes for CASSVENLGGTQYF.

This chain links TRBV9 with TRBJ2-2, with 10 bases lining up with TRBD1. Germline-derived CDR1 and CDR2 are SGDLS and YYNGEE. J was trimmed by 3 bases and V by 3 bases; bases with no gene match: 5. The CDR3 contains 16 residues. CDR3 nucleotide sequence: TGTGCCAGCAGCGCTGGGACAGGGGAGTACACCGGGGAGCTGTTTTTT. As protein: CASSAGTGEYTGELFF.

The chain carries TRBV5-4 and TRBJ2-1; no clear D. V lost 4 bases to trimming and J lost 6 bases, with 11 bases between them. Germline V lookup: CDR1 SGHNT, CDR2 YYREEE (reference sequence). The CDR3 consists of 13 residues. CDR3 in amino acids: CASSPYMPNEQFF. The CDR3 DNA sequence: TGTGCCAGCAGCCCTTACATGCCCAATGAGCAGTTCTTC.

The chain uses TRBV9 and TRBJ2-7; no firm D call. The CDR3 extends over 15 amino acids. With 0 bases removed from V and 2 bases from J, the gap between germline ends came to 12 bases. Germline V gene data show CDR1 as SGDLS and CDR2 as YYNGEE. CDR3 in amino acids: CASSVGPGPPYEQYF. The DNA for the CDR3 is TGTGCCAGCAGCGTAGGGCCAGGTCCTCCCTACGAGCAGTACTTC.

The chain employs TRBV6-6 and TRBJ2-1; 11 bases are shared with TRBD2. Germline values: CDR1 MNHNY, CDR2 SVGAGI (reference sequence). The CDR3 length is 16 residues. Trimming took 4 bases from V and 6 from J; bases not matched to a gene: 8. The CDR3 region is CASSLLAGGRGNEQFF. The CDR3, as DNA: TGTGCCAGCAGTTTATTAGCGGGAGGGCGAGGCAATGAGCAGTTCTTC.